These 27 T cell receptor beta chains came from one sample sequenced in a study of shared clonotypes between healthy human individuals (TCRdb year 2020). Libraries were built with the immunoSEQ multiplex PCR assay. Imported from immuneACCESS, the table was reduced by TCRdb to in-frame sequences with V and J called. These copies leave out some clones; in studies compared against another copy, an unresolved V gene accounts for under half, and the cause of the remainder is not known. The sample has a few hundred thousand clones on record, 50% to 80% of them singletons. The ten biggest clones cover roughly 11% of the sample. The sequencing sample was made of memory CD4+ T cells sorted from blood. The cell subset or site label here, explained by the study, means: CD45RA-negative fraction. These receptors were taken from a man younger than 40 in good health.

The gene calls are TRBV6-1 and TRBJ2-7, with 9 bases aligning to TRBD1. This CDR3 contains 16 residues. CDR1 MNHNS and CDR2 SASEGT come from the germline V gene. The junction had 8 bases not matched to a gene; V was cut back by 1 base and J by 4 bases. CDR3 bases: TGTGCCAGCAGTGAAGACCCGGGACAGGGTCTATACGAGCAGTACTTC. It translates to CASSEDPGQGLYEQYF.

In DNA form, the CDR3 reads TGCAGCGTTGGGGTACTAGCGGGAGGCCTAGCCTACGAGCAGTACTTC. As protein: CSVGVLAGGLAYEQYF. This sequence joins TRBV29-1 and TRBJ2-7; 12 nucleotides agree with TRBD2. The CDR3 runs to 16 residues. Germline-derived CDR1 and CDR2 are SQVTM and ANQGSEA. The trim removed 4 bases at V and 2 bases at J, leaving 9 bases unmatched.

The genes are TRBV28 and TRBJ1-2; D ambiguous. CDR3 length equals 16 residues. V lost 5 bases to trimming and J lost 8 bases, with 24 bases between them. Per germline, CDR1 MDHEN and CDR2 SYDVKM. This CDR3 reads CASSRLAGNGRRGYTF. DNA for the CDR3: TGTGCCAGCAGTCGTTTGGCAGGAAACGGGCGACGGGGCTACACCTTC.

This chain connects TRBV5-6 to TRBJ2-1; 10 bases agree with TRBD1. Germline V CDR1 and CDR2: SGHDT, YYEEEE. V was clipped by 0 bases and J by 9 bases; unmatched bases: 6. The CDR3 length is 15 residues. CDR3 protein: CASSLVGTGESEQFF. The CDR3 DNA sequence: TGTGCCAGCAGCTTGGTTGGGACAGGGGAAAGTGAGCAGTTCTTC.

This clone was counted only a few times. This chain uses TRBV18 with TRBJ1-5; 9 nucleotides agree with TRBD1. The CDR3 has 15 amino acids. Germline V gene sequence: CDR1 KGHSH, CDR2 LQKENI. J gave up 1 base and V 6 bases, and 4 bases lay outside the gene matches. The CDR3 DNA follows: TGTGCCAGCTCGCCGGACAGGGGCAGCAATCAGCCCCAGCATTTT. Protein sequence: CASSPDRGSNQPQHF.

V and J are TRBV7-2 and TRBJ2-3; D might be TRBD1 (6 bases). This CDR3 is 14 amino acids long. Germline V gene data show CDR1 as SGHTA and CDR2 as FQGNSA. V dropped 2 bases and J dropped 2 bases, with 8 bases sitting between them. CDR3 sequence (DNA): TGTGCCAGCAGCTTATGGGGGCACACAGATACGCAGTATTTT. As protein: CASSLWGHTDTQYF. The variable domain in full, with the rest retrieved from reference TRBV7-2 and TRBJ2-3, is GAGVSQSPSNKVTEKGKDVELRCDPISGHTALYWYRQSLGQGLEFLIYFQGNSAPDKSGLPSDRFSAERTGGSVSTLTIQRTQQEDSAVYLCASSLWGHTDTQYFGPGTRLTVL.

This rearrangement joins TRBV18 to TRBJ2-2; TRBD2 might be the D (6 bases). Trimming left V 0 bases short and J 4 bases short, with 12 bases between. CDR3 length equals 16 residues. Germline CDR1 is KGHSH and CDR2 is LQKENI. In DNA form, the CDR3 reads TGTGCCAGCTCACCACCATTAGGGAGGAGCACCGGGGAGCTGTTTTTT. It yields the protein CASSPPLGRSTGELFF.

A few counts support this clone. The chain recombines TRBV4-1 with TRBJ2-1, with 7 bases that match TRBD2. CDR3 length: 16 amino acids. With V trimmed by 0 bases and J by 4 bases, 6 bases remained unmatched. Germline V lookup: CDR1 MGHRA, CDR2 YSYEKL. The CDR3 sequence is CASSQDGTISYNEQFF. The CDR3 nucleotides are TGCGCCAGCAGCCAAGATGGGACTATCAGTTACAATGAGCAGTTCTTC.

The chain combines TRBV18 with TRBJ1-2; no definite D call. The CDR3 loop spans 15 amino acids. Trimming pared 3 bases from V and 8 bases from J, leaving 19 bases between. Germline V gives CDR1 KGHSH, CDR2 LQKENI. The CDR3 is CASSPTADLSAGYTF. CDR3 sequence (DNA): TGTGCCAGCTCACCTACAGCAGACCTCTCGGCGGGCTACACCTTC. Variable domain in full (rest from reference TRBV18 and TRBJ1-2): NAGVMQNPRHLVRRRGQEARLRCSPMKGHSHVYWYRQLPEEGLKFMVYLQKENIIDESGMPKERFSAEFPKEGPSILRIQQVVRGDSAAYFCASSPTADLSAGYTFGSGTRLTVV.

The rearrangement links TRBV2 to TRBJ2-7; 11 nucleotides agree with TRBD2. The ends lost 7 bases at V and 0 bases at J; junction bases unmatched: 14. There are 18 residues in the CDR3. Germline values: CDR1 SNHLY, CDR2 FYNNEI. CDR3 amino acids: CASKGVLGTSGLSYEQYF. CDR3 coding DNA: TGTGCCAGCAAAGGGGTATTAGGGACTAGCGGTCTCTCCTACGAGCAGTACTTC. Full variable domain (missing parts from reference TRBV2 and TRBJ2-7): EPEVTQTPSHQVTQMGQEVILRCVPISNHLYFYWYRQILGQKVEFLVSFYNNEISEKSEIFDDQFSVERPDGSNFTLKIRSTKLEDSAMYFCASKGVLGTSGLSYEQYFGPGTRLTVT.

The sample holds a few counts of this clone. This sequence joins TRBV29-1 and TRBJ2-3; D unresolved. With 5 bases removed from V and 4 bases from J, the gap between germline ends came to 10 bases. This CDR3 is built from 12 residues. From germline, CDR1 is SQVTM and CDR2 ANQGSEA. DNA for the CDR3: TGCAGCGTTCTACTCCCCCCAGATACGCAGTATTTT. It is translated as CSVLLPPDTQYF.

This clone was found once. V usage is TRBV5-1 and J usage is TRBJ2-3; D is tentatively TRBD1 or TRBD2 (5 bases each). The CDR3 spans 16 residues. V lost 3 bases and J 4 bases, leaving 18 bases between the germline ends. Per the germline V gene, CDR1 is SGHRS and CDR2 is YFSETQ. Here the CDR3 reads CASSSGTTLLSDTQYF. In DNA, the CDR3 is TGCGCCAGCAGCTCCGGGACCACCTTGTTGTCAGATACGCAGTATTTT.

The chain recombines TRBV6-1 with TRBJ1-5; D is uncertain. The germline V gene encodes CDR1 MNHNS and CDR2 SASEGT. This CDR3 has 16 residues. Between the trimmed V and J ends, which lost 2 bases and 1 base, there was a span of 12 bases. CDR3 loop: CASSESQTVSNQPQHF. The CDR3 coding sequence is TGTGCCAGCAGTGAATCCCAGACCGTGAGCAATCAGCCCCAGCATTTT.

The chain employs TRBV10-2 and TRBJ1-5; the D gene is possibly TRBD1 (5 bases). The CDR3 has 14 amino acids. The V and J ends lost 3 bases and 7 bases respectively, with 13 bases between them. Per germline, CDR1 WSHSY and CDR2 SAAADI. The CDR3: CASSDVGGVQPQHF. The CDR3 DNA sequence: TGCGCCAGCAGTGATGTGGGGGGGGTCCAGCCCCAGCATTTT.

This clone was seen a handful of times. This chain uses TRBV30 with TRBJ2-3, with 7 bases that match TRBD1. Looked up from germline, CDR1 is GTSNPN and CDR2 is SVGIG (reference sequence). The trim removed 8 bases at V and 2 bases at J, leaving 4 bases unmatched. The CDR3 length is 12 residues. CDR3 sequence: CATGALTDTQYF. CDR3 sequence (DNA): TGTGCCACAGGGGCGCTCACAGATACGCAGTATTTT.

The gene calls are TRBV7-2 and TRBJ2-1; tentative D call: TRBD1 (6 bases). The CDR3 is 14 residues long. Germline CDR1 reads SGHTA; CDR2 reads FQGNSA. Trimming took 3 bases from V and 5 from J, leaving 11 bases between them. CDR3 sequence reads: CASSFQWTDNEQFF. In nucleotides, the CDR3 is TGTGCCAGCAGCTTTCAGTGGACAGACAATGAGCAGTTCTTC. The complete variable domain, with remaining parts taken from reference TRBV7-2 and TRBJ2-1, reads GAGVSQSPSNKVTEKGKDVELRCDPISGHTALYWYRQSLGQGLEFLIYFQGNSAPDKSGLPSDRFSAERTGGSVSTLTIQRTQQEDSAVYLCASSFQWTDNEQFFGPGTRLTVL.

The chain couples TRBV28 to TRBJ2-1, with TRBD1 matching over 9 bases. The CDR3 spans 16 residues. The junction had 10 bases not matched to a gene; V was cut back by 4 bases and J by 6 bases. Germline CDR1 reads MDHEN; CDR2 reads SYDVKM. The CDR3 loop is CASSSAGTGRINEQFF. The CDR3 coding sequence is TGTGCCAGCAGTTCAGCCGGGACAGGGCGGATCAATGAGCAGTTCTTC.

The chain joins TRBV27 to TRBJ2-2; D is undetermined. V lost 3 bases and J 0 bases, leaving 11 bases between the germline ends. The germline CDR1 and CDR2 sequences are MNHEY and SMNVEV (reference sequence). The CDR3 contains 16 residues. The CDR3: CASSLVGLANTGELFF. The CDR3 DNA reads as TGTGCCAGCAGTTTGGTAGGGCTAGCGAACACCGGGGAGCTGTTTTTT.

V and J are TRBV5-1 and TRBJ2-3; 10 bases map to TRBD1. V trimming: 0 bases; J trimming: 3 bases; junction bases outside the gene matches: 4. Germline V gene data show CDR1 as SGHRS and CDR2 as YFSETQ. CDR3 length: 16 residues. CDR3 amino acids: CASSLEGTGETDTQYF. The CDR3 DNA reads TGCGCCAGCAGCTTGGAAGGGACAGGGGAGACAGATACGCAGTATTTT.

This chain connects TRBV30 to TRBJ1-1; D may be TRBD1 (6 bases). The CDR3 is made up of 14 amino acids. The germline CDR1 and CDR2 sequences are GTSNPN and SVGIG (reference sequence). V was pared by 7 bases and J by 1 base, with 16 bases between. The CDR3 sequence is CASRSPGQNTEAFF. The DNA of the CDR3 is TGTGCCTCGAGATCACCGGGACAGAACACTGAAGCTTTCTTT. Complete variable domain (other parts from reference TRBV30 and TRBJ1-1): SQTIHQWPATLVQPVGSPLSLECTVEGTSNPNLYWYRQAAGRGLQLLFYSVGIGQISSEVPQNLSASRPQDRQFILSSKKLLLSDSGFYLCASRSPGQNTEAFFGQGTRLTVV.

The rearrangement joins TRBV6-1 to TRBJ1-1; tentative D call: TRBD1 (5 bases). Germline CDR1 is MNHNS and CDR2 is SASEGT. This CDR3 is built from 13 residues. The V end was cut by 0 bases, the J end by 7 bases, with 9 bases between. The CDR3 reads CASSEAGEGEAFF. CDR3 in DNA: TGTGCCAGCAGTGAAGCAGGGGAAGGTGAAGCTTTCTTT.

The rearrangement uses TRBV2 and TRBJ2-4; a weak D match, TRBD2 (5 bases). V was shortened by 6 bases and J by 9 bases, with 18 bases between the two germline ends. Germline CDR1 SNHLY, CDR2 FYNNEI. The CDR3 covers 14 residues. The CDR3 DNA reads TGTGCCAGCAGCCCGGGTGGAACTAGTAGCATTCAGTACTTC. Translating it yields CASSPGGTSSIQYF.

This clone has just a few counts. One end of the junction fails to match germline, which may point to a read error. The rearrangement links TRBV5-4 to TRBJ2-7; D perhaps matches TRBD2 (7 bases). This CDR3 contains 13 residues. Germline CDR1 reads SGHNT; CDR2 reads YYREEE (reference sequence). CDR3 in DNA: TGTGCCAGCAGCGTCCTGCGGGAGCCAGGGGTGGTCTTC. Protein product: CASSVLREPGVVF.

This clone was recorded once. The V call is TRBV6-5, the J call TRBJ2-7; no clear D. Trimming stripped 4 bases from V and 0 bases from J, with 7 bases between. Germline CDR1 is MNHEY and CDR2 is SVGAGI. The CDR3 covers 13 residues. For the CDR3, the DNA is TGTGCCAGCAGTTCCAGGCCCTCCTACGAGCAGTACTTC. Amino acid sequence: CASSSRPSYEQYF.

The chain is built from TRBV19 and TRBJ2-7; tentatively, D is TRBD2 (6 bases). The CDR3 is made up of 16 amino acids. V was pared by 4 bases and J by 2 bases, with 18 bases between. Germline CDR1 LNHDA, CDR2 SQIVND (reference sequence). The CDR3 DNA sequence: TGTGCCAGTAGTACTAGAATTGCCGGGAGCACCTACGAGCAGTACTTC. Protein: CASSTRIAGSTYEQYF.

V is TRBV27 and J is TRBJ2-7; either TRBD1 or TRBD2 may fit D (7 bases each). This CDR3 is built from 17 residues. V lost 5 bases, J lost 7 bases, and 27 bases lay in between. Per the germline V gene, CDR1 is MNHEY and CDR2 is SMNVEV (reference sequence). The CDR3, as DNA: TGTGCCAGCAGTCCTCAGGGGGGGGACTGGCGGTTGGGGGAGCAGTACTTC. Protein product: CASSPQGGDWRLGEQYF.

This clone was seen only a few times. The V gene is TRBV28, the J gene TRBJ2-5, with 9 bases identical to TRBD2. CDR1 is MDHEN and CDR2 is SYDVKM in the germline V gene. V lost 4 bases, J lost 7 bases, and 10 bases stayed unmatched. This CDR3 has 15 residues. The CDR3 reads CASSSRTSVAGTQYF. As DNA, the CDR3 is TGTGCCAGCAGTTCCCGGACTAGCGTCGCAGGGACCCAGTACTTC.